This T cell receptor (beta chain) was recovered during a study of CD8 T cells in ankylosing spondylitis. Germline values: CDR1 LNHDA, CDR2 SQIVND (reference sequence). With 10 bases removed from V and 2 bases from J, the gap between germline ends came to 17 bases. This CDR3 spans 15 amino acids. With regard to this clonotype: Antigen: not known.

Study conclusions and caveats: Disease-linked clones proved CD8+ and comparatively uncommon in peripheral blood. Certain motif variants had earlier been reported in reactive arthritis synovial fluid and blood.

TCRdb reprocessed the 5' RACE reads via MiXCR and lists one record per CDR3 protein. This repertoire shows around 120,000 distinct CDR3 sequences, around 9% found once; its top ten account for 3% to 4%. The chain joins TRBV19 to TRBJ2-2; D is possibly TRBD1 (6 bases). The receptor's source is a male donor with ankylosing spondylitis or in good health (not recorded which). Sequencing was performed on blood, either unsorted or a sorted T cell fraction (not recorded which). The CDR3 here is CATQEGQKNTGELFF. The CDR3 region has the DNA TGTGCCACTCAAGAGGGACAAAAAAACACCGGGGAGCTGTTTTTT.